This T cell receptor beta chain was profiled in a study of T and B cells in COVID-19 patients. Study information: Blood was sampled from COVID-19 patients who were either actively infected or recovered. The recovered patients had mostly mild to moderate COVID-19 with outpatient management. Of around 21 active-infection patients, some 18 carried comorbidities linked to unfavorable COVID-19 outcome. Active-infection patients were older, median 67 years, than recovered patients, median about 32 years.

Each TRB amplification used roughly 250-550 ng of genomic DNA from blood. CDR1 and CDR2 (germline): LNHDA, SQIVND (reference sequence). V trimming: 9 bases; J trimming: 5 bases; junction bases outside the gene matches: 9. The CDR3 spans 14 residues. Relative to its sample, this clonotype is medium-sized. BIOMED2 TRB-A/B primer pools were used in multiplex TRB PCR. TCRdb called the multiplex PCR reads again in MiXCR, with one record for every CDR3 protein. Seen here are 20,000 to 30,000 distinct CDR3 sequences, about 30% observed once, and the top ten hold roughly 1.7%. This TCR derives from a human donor who had recovered from COVID-19. This rearrangement joins TRBV19 to TRBJ2-3; TRBD1 matches 9 bases. The sequenced material came from blood. The CDR3 sequence is CASLDRGFGDTQYF. DNA of the CDR3: TGTGCCAGCCTGGACAGGGGCTTCGGAGATACGCAGTATTTT.